Listed below are T cell receptor beta chains from one sample, sequenced in a study of T cell changes during pregnancy in multiple sclerosis. Sequenced by immunoSEQ multiplex PCR; TCRdb stores in-frame clones only, minus some. The table shows approximately 60,000 clones, with about 90% occurring only once. This sample comprised peripheral blood, obtained in the first trimester of pregnancy. The source is a female donor with multiple sclerosis, enrolled in a pregnancy study. Each CDR3 is given with its conserved first and last residue. D genes are given only for firm matches. Clone size is not always given. Where it is, it says once, few, many or a class for expanded clones.

J,size,V,D,CDR3,DNA
TRBJ1-1,-,TRBV7-6,-,CASSLAGVRLDTEAFF,TGTGCCAGCAGCTTAGCCGGGGTCCGCCTAGACACTGAAGCTTTCTTT
TRBJ2-2,once,TRBV27,TRBD1,CASSRQGNTGELFF,TGTGCCAGCAGTCGACAGGGGAACACCGGGGAGCTGTTTTTT
TRBJ1-2,few,TRBV4-1,-,CASSQGTDYGYTF,TGCGCCAGCAGCCAAGGGACAGACTATGGCTACACCTTC
TRBJ1-2,few,TRBV18,-,CASSPPSRYGYTF,TGTGCCAGCTCACCACCGAGCCGCTATGGCTACACCTTC
TRBJ2-2,-,TRBV6-4,-,CASKDSAPTGELFF,TGTGCCAGCAAGGACAGTGCCCCCACCGGGGAGCTGTTTTTT
TRBJ2-3,-,TRBV18,-,CASSHLASTDTQYF,TGTGCCAGCTCCCACTTAGCGAGCACAGATACGCAGTATTTT
TRBJ2-7,-,TRBV19,-,CASSTPGVSYEQYF,TGTGCCAGTAGTACCCCCGGGGTCTCCTACGAGCAGTACTTC
TRBJ1-4,once,TRBV29-1,-,CSVEVPPGEKLFF,TGCAGCGTTGAGGTACCCCCCGGTGAAAAACTGTTTTTT
TRBJ2-2,once,TRBV28,-,CASRTGTGELFF,TGTGCCAGCAGAACTGGCACCGGGGAGCTGTTTTTT
TRBJ2-3,-,TRBV9,-,CASSPRRPKGDADTQYF,TGTGCCAGCAGCCCCCGCCGGCCCAAGGGGGATGCAGATACGCAGTATTTT
TRBJ2-7,-,TRBV19,-,CASSIEGLTYEQYF,TGTGCCAGTAGTATCGAGGGACTTACCTACGAGCAGTACTTC
TRBJ2-4,once,TRBV11-2,TRBD2,CASSPGLAGEINIQYF,TGTGCCAGCAGCCCCGGACTAGCGGGAGAGATAAACATTCAGTACTTC
TRBJ1-2,-,TRBV30,-,CAWSFSTTGYTF,TGTGCCTGGAGTTTTAGCACCACTGGCTACACCTTC
TRBJ1-2,-,TRBV19,TRBD1,CASNGQGLWYGYTF,TGTGCCAGTAACGGACAGGGTTTGTGGTATGGCTACACCTTC
TRBJ1-3,-,TRBV19,TRBD1,CASSKTRTGWFSGNTIYF,TGTGCCAGTAGTAAGACCAGGACAGGTTGGTTCTCTGGAAACACCATATATTTT
TRBJ2-7,-,TRBV7-2,-,CASSPRRDSSYEQYF,TGTGCCAGCAGCCCGCGGCGGGACAGCTCCTACGAGCAGTACTTC
TRBJ1-1,-,TRBV7-9,-,CASSTADSLNTEAFF,TGTGCCAGCAGCACCGCGGACAGCTTGAACACTGAAGCTTTCTTT
TRBJ2-7,-,TRBV29-1,TRBD1,CSATGQGFNEQYF,TGCAGCGCCACGGGACAGGGGTTCAACGAGCAGTACTTC
TRBJ2-7,-,TRBV2,-,CASLLEGPNEQYF,TGTGCCAGCTTATTGGAGGGTCCCAACGAGCAGTACTTC
TRBJ2-7,-,TRBV10-3,TRBD1,CAITRQGTPYEQYF,TGTGCCATCACCCGACAGGGTACCCCTTACGAGCAGTACTTC
TRBJ2-1,-,TRBV7-9,-,CASSYRPDNEQFF,TGTGCCAGCAGCTACAGACCAGACAATGAGCAGTTCTTC
TRBJ2-5,-,TRBV2,-,CASSAWRETQYF,TGTGCCAGCAGTGCGTGGCGGGAGACCCAGTACTTC
TRBJ2-7,-,TRBV2,-,CASTSPTLYEQYF,TGTGCCAGCACCTCCCCCACTCTCTACGAGCAGTACTTC
TRBJ1-2,-,TRBV7-9,-,CASSRGEGYYGYTF,TGTGCCAGCAGCCGAGGGGAGGGGTACTATGGCTACACCTTC
TRBJ1-2,-,TRBV5-1,TRBD1,CASSQDRGRVYGYTF,TGCGCCAGCAGCCAAGACAGGGGACGCGTTTATGGCTACACCTTC
TRBJ2-2,-,TRBV30,-,CAWLRTANTGELFF,TGTGCCTGGCTCCGGACAGCGAACACCGGGGAGCTGTTTTTT
TRBJ2-1,-,TRBV5-4,-,CASSLPPSGEQFF,TGTGCCAGCAGCTTGCCGCCGTCGGGTGAGCAGTTCTTC
TRBJ2-7,-,TRBV18,TRBD1,CASSPGQGSYEQYF,TGTGCCAGCTCACCCGGACAGGGATCCTACGAGCAGTACTTC
TRBJ1-2,-,TRBV14,-,CASSLQGLSGYTF,TGTGCCAGCAGCCTTCAGGGATTAAGTGGCTACACCTTC
TRBJ2-5,-,TRBV4-3,TRBD1,CASSQDLPRGYQETQYF,TGCGCCAGCAGCCAAGATTTGCCCAGGGGGTACCAAGAGACCCAGTACTTC
TRBJ2-5,-,TRBV19,-,CASNGGIQETQYF,TGTGCCAGTAACGGCGGAATCCAAGAGACCCAGTACTTC
TRBJ2-2,-,TRBV4-3,-,CASSQVGNTGELFF,TGCGCCAGCAGCCAAGTCGGGAACACCGGGGAGCTGTTTTTT
TRBJ2-1,-,TRBV27,TRBD2,CASSFLRDYPDNEQFF,TGTGCCAGCAGTTTCCTCCGGGACTATCCCGACAATGAGCAGTTCTTC
TRBJ2-5,-,TRBV14,-,CASSQDLGDYQETQYF,TGTGCCAGCAGCCAAGATCTTGGGGACTACCAAGAGACCCAGTACTTC
TRBJ2-3,-,TRBV5-1,TRBD2,CASSWDLAGGRDTDTQYF,TGCGCCAGCAGCTGGGATTTAGCGGGAGGCCGGGACACAGATACGCAGTATTTT
TRBJ2-5,-,TRBV25-1,TRBD1,CASGTDRVKETQYF,TGTGCCAGCGGAACCGACAGGGTGAAAGAGACCCAGTACTTC
TRBJ1-3,-,TRBV6-1,-,CASSRQDGNTIYF,TGTGCCAGCAGCCGACAGGATGGAAACACCATATATTTT
TRBJ2-7,-,TRBV9,-,CASSVGSLKTYEQYF,TGTGCCAGCAGCGTAGGAAGTCTAAAGACCTACGAGCAGTACTTC
TRBJ1-2,-,TRBV5-1,-,CASREQATANYGYTF,TGCGCCAGCAGAGAGCAAGCTACAGCTAACTATGGCTACACCTTC
TRBJ2-7,-,TRBV2,-,CASSETVQNYEQYF,TGTGCCAGCAGTGAAACCGTTCAGAACTACGAGCAGTACTTC
TRBJ2-2,-,TRBV19,-,CASSNLNRAGELFF,TGTGCCAGTAGTAACCTGAACCGGGCCGGGGAGCTGTTTTTT
TRBJ2-5,once,TRBV5-6,TRBD2,CASSLGRGVQETQYF,TGTGCCAGCAGCTTGGGTCGGGGGGTACAAGAGACCCAGTACTTC
TRBJ2-1,-,TRBV5-1,-,CASRSRQDSYNEQFF,TGCGCCAGCAGATCACGACAGGACTCCTACAATGAGCAGTTCTTC
TRBJ1-1,few,TRBV18,-,CASSPDSGTEAFF,TGTGCCAGCTCACCGGACTCGGGAACTGAAGCTTTCTTT
TRBJ2-7,-,TRBV6-1,-,CASRTPSSYEQYF,TGTGCCAGCAGAACTCCAAGCTCCTACGAGCAGTACTTC
TRBJ2-1,once,TRBV29-1,TRBD2,CSVTGTSGMFNEQFF,TGCAGCGTTACCGGGACTAGCGGGATGTTCAATGAGCAGTTCTTC
TRBJ1-2,-,TRBV30,-,CAWSVRQQRLYGYTF,TGTGCCTGGAGTGTACGGCAGCAGCGTCTCTATGGCTACACCTTC
TRBJ2-1,-,TRBV7-9,TRBD2,CASSLMSASGRNEQFF,TGTGCCAGCAGCTTAATGTCGGCTAGCGGGAGGAATGAGCAGTTCTTC